Only one count was recorded for the clone carrying this T cell receptor (beta chain). Its antigen is not known. This record comes from a study of T cells in Graves' hyperthyroidism and ophthalmopathy. Notes on the study in general: In blood, most of the thyroid clonotypes expanded above 0.001 were also present.

The germline CDR1 and CDR2 sequences are SEHNR and FQNEAQ (reference sequence). Trimming cost V 4 bases and J 1 base; bases outside gene matches: 5. There are 16 residues in the CDR3. It was RNA transcripts that yielded the amplified TCR beta CDR3 regions. The TCR CDR3 first-round RT-PCR relied on the HTBI primer set. TCRdb independently ran MiXCR on the multiplex PCR reads; one entry per CDR3 protein. The sample lists more than 500,000 distinct CDR3 sequences, around 42% occurring once. This TCR came from an adult woman with Graves' disease, either hyperthyroidism or ophthalmopathy (not recorded which). The sequenced material came from peripheral blood or thyroid tissue (not recorded which). The rearrangement links TRBV7-9 to TRBJ2-2; 8 positions agree with TRBD2. The CDR3, as DNA: TGTGCCAGCAGCTCCTGGACTAGCTTGAACACCGGGGAGCTGTTTTTT. Amino acids: CASSSWTSLNTGELFF. The whole variable domain, filled in from reference TRBV7-9 and TRBJ2-2, reads DTGVSQNPRHKITKRGQNVTFRCDPISEHNRLYWYRQTLGQGPEFLTYFQNEAQLEKSRLLSDRFSAERPKGSFSTLEIQRTEQGDSAMYLCASSSWTSLNTGELFFGEGSRLTVL.